Listed below are T cell receptor beta chains from one sample, sequenced in a study of T cell responses to AZD1222 COVID-19 vaccine. Clones were read by immunoSEQ multiplex PCR, and TCRdb kept only the in-frame ones, dropping some. The data contain 150,000 to 200,000 clones, roughly 90% of them singletons. The sample here was peripheral blood, taken on day 0 of AZD1222 vaccination. The receptors here all came from an adult in good health. CDR3s include the opening cysteine and the closing phenylalanine or tryptophan. Each record gives: J gene, D gene, V gene, clone size, CDR3 protein, CDR3 DNA. The D gene is left open where the match is weak. Clone sizes are given selectively: once, few, many, or a class where the clone is expanded.

TRBJ2-1 | - | TRBV5-4 | - | CASSFGTWDNEQFF | TGTGCCAGCAGCTTCGGGACATGGGACAATGAGCAGTTCTTC
TRBJ1-3 | - | TRBV12-1 | once | CASSSKNRDGPRSGNTIYF | TGTGCCAGCAGCTCCAAAAATAGGGACGGCCCGCGCTCTGGAAACACCATATATTTT
TRBJ2-1 | - | TRBV10-3 | - | CAIATGHEQFF | TGTGCCATCGCTACAGGGCATGAGCAGTTCTTC
TRBJ1-1 | TRBD1 | TRBV9 | - | CASSVGQGASEAFF | TGTGCCAGCAGCGTAGGACAGGGGGCCTCTGAAGCTTTCTTT
TRBJ1-5 | TRBD1 | TRBV7-2 | - | CASSLNRGQNQPQHF | TGTGCCAGCAGCTTGAACAGGGGCCAAAATCAGCCCCAGCATTTT
TRBJ1-1 | - | TRBV5-1 | - | CASSLSLMNTEAFF | TGCGCCAGCAGCTTAAGCCTAATGAACACTGAAGCTTTCTTT
TRBJ2-5 | TRBD2 | TRBV5-5 | - | CASSLGLAKETQYF | TGTGCCAGCAGCTTGGGACTAGCGAAAGAGACCCAGTACTTC
TRBJ1-1 | - | TRBV9 | - | CASSWLGQMNTEAFF | TGTGCCAGCAGTTGGTTAGGACAGATGAACACTGAAGCTTTCTTT
TRBJ1-1 | - | TRBV28 | - | CASSTEQGTAFF | TGTGCCAGCAGTACCGAACAGGGTACGGCTTTCTTT
TRBJ1-1 | - | TRBV7-8 | - | CASSLLGIGNTEAFF | TGTGCCAGCAGCTTACTTGGGATTGGGAACACTGAAGCTTTCTTT
TRBJ1-6 | - | TRBV7-2 | - | CASSLVSEYNSPLHF | TGTGCCAGCAGCTTAGTATCAGAATATAATTCACCCCTCCACTTT
TRBJ2-7 | - | TRBV6-2/TRBV6-3 | - | CASSWTATGLGYEQYF | TGTGCCAGCAGCTGGACAGCGACCGGATTGGGGTACGAGCAGTACTTC
TRBJ2-5 | TRBD1 | TRBV20-1 | - | CSASLTGNVYGETQYF | TGCAGTGCTAGTTTGACAGGGAATGTGTACGGAGAGACCCAGTACTTC
TRBJ1-6 | - | TRBV12-3/TRBV12-4 | - | CASSLRGSPLHF | TGTGCCAGCAGTTTAAGAGGTTCACCCCTCCACTTT
TRBJ1-5 | - | TRBV10-3 | - | CARGHQPQHF | TGTGCCAGGGGGCATCAGCCCCAGCATTTT
TRBJ1-1 | - | TRBV12-5 | - | CASGLGQGYTEAFF | TGTGCTAGTGGTTTGGGGCAGGGGTACACTGAAGCTTTCTTT
TRBJ2-2 | - | TRBV11-1 | - | CASSNRDATGELFF | TGTGCCAGCAGCAACCGGGACGCCACCGGGGAGCTGTTTTTT
TRBJ1-6 | - | TRBV6-6 | - | CASSYSRDSPLHF | TGTGCCAGCAGTTACTCGAGGGATTCACCCCTCCACTTT
TRBJ1-3 | - | TRBV18 | - | CASSGANTDTIYF | TGTGCCAGCTCCGGGGCAAATACTGACACCATATATTTT
TRBJ2-3 | - | TRBV10-3 | - | CAIRGLIGADTQYF | TGTGCCATCAGAGGACTAATCGGAGCAGATACGCAGTATTTT
TRBJ2-2 | TRBD2 | TRBV2 | few | CASSGTSGRTNTGELFF | TGTGCCAGCAGTGGGACTAGCGGGAGGACGAACACCGGGGAGCTGTTTTTT
TRBJ1-1 | - | TRBV11-2 | few | CASSLFGQNTEAFF | TGTGCCAGCAGCTTATTCGGCCAGAACACTGAAGCTTTCTTT
TRBJ1-1 | - | TRBV12-3/TRBV12-4 | - | CASSFKPTEAFF | TGTGCCAGCAGTTTCAAGCCAACTGAAGCTTTCTTT
TRBJ2-4 | TRBD1 | TRBV12-5 | - | CASALDRGDQNIQYF | TGTGCTAGTGCCCTGGACAGGGGAGACCAAAACATTCAGTACTTC
TRBJ2-7 | - | TRBV5-1 | - | CASSLDSPYEQYF | TGCGCCAGCAGCTTGGACAGTCCCTACGAGCAGTACTTC
TRBJ1-2 | - | TRBV18 | - | CASSLNSGYGYGYTF | TGTGCCAGCTCACTTAATTCCGGATACGGCTATGGCTACACCTTC
TRBJ1-5 | - | TRBV19 | - | CASSIASDLSNQPQHF | TGTGCCAGTAGTATAGCCTCAGATCTCAGCAATCAGCCCCAGCATTTT
TRBJ1-2 | - | TRBV24-1 | - | CATSDYGYGYTF | TGTGCCACCAGTGATTATGGCTATGGCTACACCTTC
TRBJ1-2 | - | TRBV29-1 | - | CSVVSDRSGGTF | TGCAGCGTTGTTTCGGATCGGTCGGGTGGCACCTTC
TRBJ1-2 | - | TRBV2 | - | CASSAGLRGYGYTF | TGTGCCAGCAGTGCGGGTTTACGGGGTTATGGCTACACCTTC
TRBJ2-5 | TRBD2 | TRBV5-4 | - | CASSPRLAGQETQYF | TGTGCCAGCAGCCCCAGACTAGCGGGACAAGAGACCCAGTACTTC
TRBJ1-2 | - | TRBV27 | once | CASSLGSGYGYTF | TGTGCCAGCAGTTTGGGGTCGGGATATGGCTACACCTTC
TRBJ2-4 | - | TRBV7-8 | - | CASSLAVSLGSSAKNIQYF | TGTGCCAGCAGCTTAGCTGTGAGTCTGGGTAGTTCAGCCAAAAACATTCAGTACTTC
TRBJ2-3 | - | TRBV18 | - | CASSPGDTDTQYF | TGTGCCAGCTCACCGGGCGACACAGATACGCAGTATTTT
TRBJ2-1 | - | TRBV5-8 | - | CASRPVGTYNEQFF | TGTGCCAGCAGGCCCGTCGGGACCTACAATGAGCAGTTCTTC
TRBJ2-7 | - | TRBV5-6 | - | CASSLGYEQYF | TGTGCCAGCAGCTTAGGTTACGAGCAGTACTTC
TRBJ2-1 | - | TRBV9 | - | CASSPGPEQFF | TGTGCCAGCAGCCCCGGTCCTGAGCAGTTCTTC
TRBJ2-3 | TRBD1 | TRBV20-1 | once | CSASSTGTATDTQYF | TGCAGTGCTAGTTCGACAGGGACAGCCACAGATACGCAGTATTTT
TRBJ1-2 | - | TRBV9 | few | CASSVGGSHGYTF | TGTGCCAGCAGCGTAGGAGGGTCCCATGGCTACACCTTC
TRBJ1-5 | - | TRBV10-1 | - | CASSWTVASWSNQPQHF | TGCGCCAGCAGTTGGACAGTGGCGTCGTGGAGCAATCAGCCCCAGCATTTT
TRBJ2-1 | TRBD2 | TRBV14 | - | CASSQVGGSREQFF | TGTGCCAGCAGCCAAGTAGGCGGGAGCCGTGAGCAGTTCTTC
TRBJ1-2 | TRBD1 | TRBV28 | - | CASSPARDRAYYGYTF | TGTGCCAGCTCCCCAGCCCGGGACAGGGCTTACTATGGCTACACCTTC
TRBJ2-1 | TRBD1 | TRBV9 | - | CASSIYGTGSNEQFF | TGTGCCAGCAGCATCTATGGGACAGGGAGCAATGAGCAGTTCTTC
TRBJ1-6 | - | TRBV19 | once | CASTAGGSYNSPLHF | TGTGCCAGTACCGCGGGGGGCTCCTATAATTCACCCCTCCACTTT
TRBJ2-3 | TRBD2 | TRBV28 | - | CASSSLLAGGSTDTQYF | TGTGCCAGCAGTTCTCTACTAGCGGGCGGTAGCACAGATACGCAGTATTTT
TRBJ1-1 | - | TRBV27 | - | CASRGEISGEAFF | TGTGCCAGCAGAGGCGAGATTTCCGGAGAAGCTTTCTTT
TRBJ2-2 | - | TRBV29-1 | - | CSVEGGEGRTGELFF | TGCAGCGTTGAAGGGGGCGAGGGTCGAACCGGGGAGCTGTTTTTT
TRBJ2-1 | TRBD2 | TRBV30 | - | CAWKGTSGNYNEQFF | TGTGCCTGGAAAGGGACTAGCGGGAACTACAATGAGCAGTTCTTC
TRBJ2-7 | - | TRBV6-5 | - | CASRPGHGQQYF | TGTGCCAGCCGTCCGGGGCATGGGCAGCAGTACTTC
TRBJ2-1 | TRBD2 | TRBV7-2 | - | CASSLETSGSGEQFF | TGTGCCAGCAGCCTAGAGACTAGCGGGAGCGGGGAGCAGTTCTTC
TRBJ1-5 | - | TRBV21-1 | - | CASSKGGTSEDQPQHF | TGTGCCAGCAGCAAAGGTGGGACCTCAGAAGATCAGCCCCAGCATTTT
TRBJ1-2 | - | TRBV18 | - | CASSPGGFYGYTF | TGTGCCAGCTCACCGGGGGGCTTCTATGGCTACACCTTC